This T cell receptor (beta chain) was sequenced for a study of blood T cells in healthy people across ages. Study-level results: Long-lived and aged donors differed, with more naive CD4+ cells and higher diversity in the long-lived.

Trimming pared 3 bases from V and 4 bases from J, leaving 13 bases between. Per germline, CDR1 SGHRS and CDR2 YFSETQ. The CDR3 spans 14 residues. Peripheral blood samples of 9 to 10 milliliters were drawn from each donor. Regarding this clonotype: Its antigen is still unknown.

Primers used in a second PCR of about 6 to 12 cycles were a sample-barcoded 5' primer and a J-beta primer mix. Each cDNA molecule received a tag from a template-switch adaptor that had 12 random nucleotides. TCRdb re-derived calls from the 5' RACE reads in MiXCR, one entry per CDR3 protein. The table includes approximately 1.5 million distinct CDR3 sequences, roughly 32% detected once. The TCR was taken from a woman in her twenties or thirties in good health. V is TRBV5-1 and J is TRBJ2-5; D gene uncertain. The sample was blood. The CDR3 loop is CASSSDPFGETQYF. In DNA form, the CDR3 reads TGCGCCAGCAGCTCTGACCCCTTCGGAGAGACCCAGTACTTC.